Sequencing of this T cell receptor (beta chain) was carried out in a study of shared clonotypes between healthy human individuals. General study points: Rarefaction curves obtained for sorted subsets showed sequencing incomplete despite large depth. Generation probabilities of non-shared clonotypes were lower (relative to those shared by all four donors).

The assay was immunoSEQ multiplex PCR, and TCRdb's table has in-frame clones only and misses some. Of about 2.3 million clones listed, more than 80% are singletons. Germline loops: CDR1 SNHLY, CDR2 FYNNEI. The germline V and J ends were trimmed by 4 bases and 8 bases, with 14 bases remaining between them. The CDR3 loop spans 14 amino acids. Worth noting for this clone: Its specificity is unknown.

Donors included only healthy HIV-negative adults lacking recent acute infections or vaccinations. Sequencing input: naive CD4+ T cells from PBMCs. Subset of the sample: CD45RA+ positively selected. The receptor was derived from a man aged 18 to 30 in good health. Some clones in this sample may be carry-over from other donors' samples. This chain uses TRBV2 with TRBJ1-4; the D gene is possibly TRBD1 (5 bases). This chain's CDR3 is CASSGVGVGEKLFF. CDR3 nucleotides: TGTGCCAGCAGTGGGGTAGGGGTTGGGGAAAAACTGTTTTTT.